These 24 T cell receptor beta chains originate from one sample sequenced in a study of blood T cell repertoires in COVID-19. The protocol was immunoSEQ multiplex PCR, while the TCRdb copy is restricted to in-frame clones and leaves out a portion. Of more than 90,000 clones listed, roughly 79% are singletons. Sequenced: peripheral blood. Receptors originate from a woman aged 80 or over with acute or convalescent COVID-19.

This clone has only one observation. The chain links TRBV3-1 (or the pseudogene TRBV3-2) to TRBJ2-1; D unresolved. Trimming stripped 1 base from V and 6 bases from J, with 4 bases between. Germline V CDR1 and CDR2: LGHDT, YNNKEL (reference sequence). CDR3 length: 12 residues. The CDR3 nucleotides read TGTGCCAGCAGCCAAGTAGCCAATGAGCAGTTCTTC. Encoded protein: CASSQVANEQFF.

In this sample, this clone turned up once. The rearrangement links TRBV19 to TRBJ1-5, with D maybe TRBD1 (6 bases). Germline CDR1 is LNHDA and CDR2 is SQIVND (reference sequence). This CDR3 region has 13 residues. The V gene lost 9 bases and the J gene lost 2 bases, with 11 bases spanning the gap. CDR3 residues: CASRGTGNQPQHF. For the CDR3, the DNA is TGTGCCAGCAGGGGAACTGGCAATCAGCCCCAGCATTTT.

Concerning this clone itself: Just one base apart from a much larger clone, this may be a read error. The rearrangement uses TRBV9 and TRBJ1-3; no clear D. Trimming shortened V by 4 bases and J by 7 bases, and 18 bases separated the two germline ends. This CDR3 spans 15 amino acids. Germline values: CDR1 SGDLS, CDR2 YYNGEE. The CDR3 loop is CASSSRGSVGNTIYF. CDR3 DNA sequence: TGTGCCAGCAGCTCCCGCGGGTCGGTCGGGAACACCATATATTTT.

V usage is TRBV7-9 and J usage is TRBJ1-2; TRBD1 matches 9 bases. The CDR3 is 14 amino acids. From germline, CDR1 is SEHNR and CDR2 FQNEAQ (reference sequence). J was trimmed by 8 bases and V by 0 bases; bases with no gene match: 4. The CDR3 sequence is CASSLAQGAGGYTF. CDR3 bases: TGTGCCAGCAGCTTAGCACAGGGGGCCGGGGGCTACACCTTC.

The V gene is TRBV6-5, the J gene TRBJ1-5; D ambiguous. There are 14 residues in the CDR3. Germline CDR1 reads MNHEY; CDR2 reads SVGAGI. The V end was cut by 8 bases, the J end by 3 bases, with 14 bases between. This CDR3 reads CASWVGRPNQPQHF. CDR3 DNA: TGTGCCAGCTGGGTGGGCCGGCCCAATCAGCCCCAGCATTTT.

J is TRBJ2-7 and V is TRBV7-9; 7 nucleotides agree with TRBD1. CDR3 length: 16 amino acids. The V and J ends lost 5 bases and 2 bases, in that order; junction bases with no gene match: 12. Germline-derived CDR1 and CDR2 are SEHNR and FQNEAQ (reference sequence). The chain's CDR3 is CASSPRQGVTTYEQYF. DNA for the CDR3: TGTGCCAGCAGCCCACGTCAGGGGGTTACCACCTACGAGCAGTACTTC.

The V call is TRBV10-3, the J call TRBJ1-3, with D perhaps TRBD1 (6 bases). The germline gives CDR1 ENHRY, CDR2 SYGVKD. The CDR3 has 15 residues. V lost 6 bases and J 3 bases, leaving 15 bases between the germline ends. CDR3 nucleotides: TGTGCCATCAGGAGGACAGCCTCAATTGGAAACACCATATATTTT. Translation gives CAIRRTASIGNTIYF.

This clone was counted between two and nine times. The CDR3 region is CASSGDGNTIYF. The CDR3 DNA sequence: TGTGCCAGCAGCGGAGATGGAAACACCATATATTTT. The chain uses TRBV11-3 and TRBJ1-3; no clear D. This CDR3 region has 12 residues. V was cut by 5 bases and J by 3 bases, with 5 bases left in between. From germline, CDR1 is SGHNT and CDR2 YENEEA.

This chain uses TRBV28 with TRBJ2-5; 7 bases align to TRBD1. This CDR3 has 15 amino acids. The J segment lost 1 base and the V segment lost 3 bases, leaving 5 bases of the junction unmatched. Germline values: CDR1 MDHEN, CDR2 SYDVKM. The CDR3 reads CASSFGGQAQETQYF. As DNA, the CDR3 is TGTGCCAGCAGTTTCGGCGGACAGGCCCAAGAGACCCAGTACTTC.

The chain joins TRBV19 to TRBJ1-4, with 7 bases aligning to TRBD1. This CDR3 region has 16 residues. With V trimmed by 11 bases and J by 4 bases, 16 bases remained unmatched. Germline V CDR1 and CDR2: LNHDA, SQIVND (reference sequence). CDR3 loop: CASARPRDSVNEKLFF. The CDR3 bases are TGTGCCTCAGCCCGCCCCCGGGACAGCGTTAATGAAAAACTGTTTTTT.

This clone was seen more than once but under ten times. The V and J genes are TRBV2 and TRBJ1-2; perhaps TRBD1 as D (6 bases). V shed 1 base and J shed 7 bases, with 13 bases lying between them. The CDR3 sequence is 14 residues long. The V gene's germline CDR1 is SNHLY and CDR2 FYNNEI. CDR3 loop: CASSEGTALSGYTF. The DNA for the CDR3 is TGTGCCAGCAGTGAAGGGACAGCTCTTAGTGGCTACACCTTC.

The chain joins TRBV2 to TRBJ1-5, with 7 bases fitting TRBD1. Germline V gene lookup returns CDR1 SNHLY and CDR2 FYNNEI. J lost 7 bases, V lost 4 bases, and 7 bases had no gene match. The CDR3 has 14 amino acids. CDR3 DNA: TGTGCCAGCAGTGGTTTAACAGGGGAACAGCCCCAGCATTTT. This translates into CASSGLTGEQPQHF.

The chain employs TRBV9 and TRBJ2-2; 8 bases agree with TRBD1. The V gene end was trimmed by 0 bases and the J gene end by 5 bases; junction bases not matched to a gene: 6. The germline CDR1 and CDR2 sequences are SGDLS and YYNGEE. The CDR3 is 16 amino acids. The CDR3 reads CASSVVRTGLTGELFF. CDR3 in DNA: TGTGCCAGCAGCGTAGTAAGGACAGGGTTGACCGGGGAGCTGTTTTTT.

The chain employs TRBV7-2 and TRBJ2-2; D may be TRBD2 (6 bases). Germline V gene data show CDR1 as SGHTA and CDR2 as FQGNSA. The CDR3 is made up of 15 amino acids. V was pared by 7 bases and J by 4 bases, with 16 bases between. Written as DNA, the CDR3 is TGTGCCAGCACTCGGGCGGGGATTGGCACCGGGGAGCTGTTTTTT. Protein sequence: CASTRAGIGTGELFF.

The V gene is TRBV9, the J gene TRBJ2-5, with D perhaps matching TRBD2 (6 bases). V lost 0 bases and J lost 9, with 12 bases in between. This CDR3 has 13 amino acids. Germline loops: CDR1 SGDLS, CDR2 YYNGEE. CDR3 in DNA: TGTGCCAGCAGCGTAGGGGGACTCTCGGCCCAGTACTTC. Encoded protein: CASSVGGLSAQYF.

This clone was observed once. V gene TRBV5-1 combines with J gene TRBJ2-3; 8 bases line up with TRBD2. The CDR3 runs 13 residues. Germline CDR1 and CDR2: SGHRS and YFSETQ. V lost 3 bases, J lost 11 bases, and 8 bases stayed unmatched. The CDR3 region is CASSSTRTSLQYF. CDR3 DNA: TGCGCCAGCAGCTCTACCAGGACTAGCTTGCAGTATTTT.

This clone was seen a few times. The chain employs TRBV29-1 and TRBJ1-3, with D unclear. Trimming removed 6 bases at V and 5 bases at J, with 23 bases between. This CDR3 is 16 amino acids long. Germline-derived CDR1 and CDR2 are SQVTM and ANQGSEA. This CDR3 reads CSVETPHGRGRNTIYF. The CDR3 DNA reads as TGCAGCGTCGAAACTCCTCACGGCCGAGGTAGAAACACCATATATTTT.

The chain is built from TRBV7-2 and TRBJ2-1; D possibly corresponds to TRBD1 (6 bases). The CDR3 runs 14 residues. Trimming pared 5 bases from V and 9 bases from J, leaving 17 bases between. CDR1 SGHTA and CDR2 FQGNSA come from the germline V gene. CDR3 sequence: CASSLGQTRGEQFF. DNA of the CDR3: TGTGCCAGCAGCCTCGGACAGACACGGGGTGAGCAGTTCTTC.

The J gene is TRBJ2-6, the V gene TRBV28; the match to TRBD2 covers 9 bases. Trimming at V came to 11 bases and at J to 0 bases, leaving 11 bases not matched to a gene. The CDR3 sequence is 17 residues long. CDR1 is MDHEN and CDR2 is SYDVKM in the germline V gene. The CDR3 spells CAPSRRGGISGANVLTF. CDR3 sequence (DNA): TGTGCCCCCAGCCGGCGGGGGGGGATCTCTGGGGCCAACGTCCTGACTTTC.

In its sample, this clone was seen a few times. The chain combines TRBV3-1 (or the pseudogene TRBV3-2) with TRBJ2-1, with a weak D call TRBD2 (6 bases). V lost 4 bases, J lost 0 bases, and 10 bases lay in between. Germline CDR1 and CDR2: LGHDT and YNNKEL (reference sequence). This CDR3 contains 15 residues. CDR3: CASSLADSSYNEQFF. DNA of the CDR3: TGTGCCAGCAGCCTAGCGGACTCCTCCTACAATGAGCAGTTCTTC.

The V call is TRBV10-3, the J call TRBJ2-1; TRBD2 agrees at 11 bases. V shed 6 bases, J shed 6 bases, and the junction held 4 bases outside the gene matches. Germline V gene data show CDR1 as ENHRY and CDR2 as SYGVKD. This CDR3 has 14 residues. The CDR3 sequence: CAIRPGTSGNEQFF. In DNA, the CDR3 is TGTGCCATCAGGCCCGGGACTAGCGGCAATGAGCAGTTCTTC.

The chain combines TRBV29-1 with TRBJ1-2; TRBD1 agrees at 7 bases. The CDR3 extends over 12 amino acids. In germline, CDR1 is SQVTM, CDR2 ANQGSEA. Trimming removed 4 bases from V and 4 bases from J; junction bases left unmatched: 3. CDR3 in DNA: TGCAGCGTTGGGGGACAGCCCTATGGCTACACCTTC. Encoded protein: CSVGGQPYGYTF.

This clone appeared a few times. The chain couples TRBV19 to TRBJ1-5; the D gene is possibly TRBD1 (6 bases). The germline V gene has CDR1 LNHDA and CDR2 SQIVND (reference sequence). Trimming stripped 1 base from V and 7 bases from J, with 17 bases between. The CDR3 is made up of 16 amino acids. DNA of the CDR3: TGTGCCAGTAGTATAGCCCCCAGGGGCGCCGCCCAGCCCCAGCATTTT. It encodes CASSIAPRGAAQPQHF.

For this clone: The same CDR3 can be traced to other DNA sequences in this sample. The chain carries TRBV2 and TRBJ1-1; D may be TRBD1 (6 bases). V was pared by 11 bases and J by 0 bases, with 13 bases between. CDR1 is SNHLY and CDR2 is FYNNEI in the germline V gene. The CDR3 is 13 residues long. Written as DNA, the CDR3 is TGTGCCTCCAGCGGACAGATGAACACTGAAGCTTTCTTT. This codes for CASSGQMNTEAFF.